This T cell receptor beta chain was documented in a study of identical twins. Regarding the study as a whole: Fewer insertions marked abundant cord blood beta clonotypes; young adult naive trended weakly, memory not at all.

This clonotype was seen repeatedly, ten times or more. The antigen is undetermined. The CDR3 sequence is 16 residues long. Germline V gives CDR1 LGHNA, CDR2 YSLEER. Between the trimmed V and J ends, which lost 0 bases and 0 bases, there was a span of 9 bases. Template switching added a universal primer site; cDNA carried unique molecular identifiers. TCRdb reanalysed the 5' RACE reads using MiXCR and keeps one entry per CDR3 protein. The sample has 250,000 to 350,000 distinct CDR3 sequences, roughly 9.7% seen once; the top ten hold roughly 7%. This same sample was also taken into another study, of yellow fever vaccine responses in identical twins. That report adds: Twins reportedly had a vaccine T cell response that seemed partly convergent, partly personalized.

This rearrangement joins TRBV4-3 to TRBJ2-1; D is ambiguous. Input material: CD8+ T cells sorted from blood. The sequence was obtained from a woman under 30 in good health. The CDR3 region has the DNA TGCGCCAGCAGCCAAGATTACCTGGTCTCCTACAATGAGCAGTTCTTC. Translating gives CASSQDYLVSYNEQFF.